This T cell receptor (beta chain) originates from a study of identical twins (dated by TCRdb to the mid-2010s). Broadly, across the study: To test whether fetal clonotypes persist, this study deep-sequenced TCR alpha and beta repertoires from monozygotic twins, from unrelated adults of various ages, and from cord blood. To rule out contamination, the twin experiments were replicated at different times with different library preparation protocols.

Here is what the overall study found, with its caveats: Because the same donors could not be followed over many years, the conclusions relied on cross-sectional statistical analysis. Out-of-frame TCR alpha sequences shared between twins showed an excess of low generation-probability sequences compared with coincidental sharing between unrelated individuals. Abundant cord blood beta clonotypes carried fewer insertions; young adult naive repertoires showed a weaker similar trend, while memory repertoires showed none. Zero-insertion analyses could be partly confounded by invariant T cells such as MAIT and iNKT, although diverse VJ usage argued against such confounding for most clonotypes. In monozygotic twins, recombination models systematically underestimated out-of-frame TCR alpha sharing, but the models matched the sharing seen between unrelated individuals. Excess twin sharing in beta out-of-frame sequences was weaker because fewer shared sequences lowered the signal-to-noise ratio.

V and J lose 0 bases and 6 bases, and a span of 6 bases separates them. Sequences DFQATT (CDR1) and SNEGSKA (CDR2) are obtained from the germline V gene (reference sequence). Inclusive of the bounding cysteine and phenylalanine, the CDR3 is 11 residues long. Only the CDR3 DNA is retained, 33 bases long and in frame from the first base. Receptor amplification or capture employed 5' RACE. The instrument given in TCRdb is Illumina HiSeq 2000. A universal primer binding site was added through template switching, and the final cDNA carried a unique molecular identifier so that TCR cDNA molecules could be counted accurately. First-strand cDNA for TCR alpha and beta chains was synthesized from specific primers in the conserved constant-segment region. To control for contamination, every cDNA library was double barcoded, receiving both a SMART-Mk sample barcode and Illumina barcodes. TruSeq adapter sequences along with Illumina sample barcodes were introduced in two successive PCR steps. The TCR alpha and beta cDNA libraries were sequenced on the Illumina HiSeq platform using custom primers. The paper's data handling went like this. MiGEC was used to process raw reads and extract unique molecular identifiers, and MiXCR was used to find CDR3 positions. Recombination models were inferred per individual with the repgenHMM and IGoR tools using an EM algorithm. Shared clonotype analysis was performed with the tcR package in R, normalizing sharing by the product of cloneset sizes. Out-of-frame nonproductive sequences were analyzed to study raw recombination free of thymic and clonal selection effects. TCRdb itself trimmed the public reads at Q25 with fastp, ran MiXCR and retained productive beta chains. Identical CDR3 protein sequences are pooled into one entry, listed with their most common genes and DNA. TCRdb's processing, not the authors', yielded these V and J calls. Within this sample are roughly 1,500,000 distinct CDR3 sequences, with around 33% of them counted one time only. The top ten constitute about 0.27% of the sample.

Only healthy Caucasian donors were included. This clonotype was counted ten times or more. Its specific antigen is unknown. No base quality values were provided; no much bigger clone lies one nucleotide off. The rearrangement joined TRBV20-1 to TRBJ2-7; the D segment could be TRBD1, given 6 matching bases. Sequenced input: cord blood. The TCR sequence derives from a newborn girl in good health. The CDR3 region: CSARDRGEQYF. The nucleotides are TGCAGTGCTAGAGACAGGGGCGAGCAGTACTTC.